The rows below give T cell receptor beta chains drawn from one sample of a study of post-analysis software for immune sequencing data. MiXCR was run by TCRdb on the PCR reads, yielding one entry per CDR3 protein. The sample lists about 500,000 distinct CDR3 sequences; around 40% were seen once. The sample consisted of blood. The receptors originated from a girl aged 5-17 years with multiple sclerosis. CDR3s include the opening cysteine and the closing phenylalanine or tryptophan. The D gene is left open where the match is weak. Only some rows state a clone size, as once, few, many or a class for expanded clones.

D	V	J	size	DNA	CDR3
-	TRBV18	TRBJ2-7	-	TGTGCCAGCTCACCCTCCGGAGGGGGGCAAGGTGGCGAGCAGTACTTC	CASSPSGGGQGGEQYF
TRBD2	TRBV27	TRBJ2-7	-	TGTGCCAGCAGTTTATCCCTAGCGGGAGCCTACGAGCAGTACTTC	CASSLSLAGAYEQYF
TRBD1	TRBV29-1	TRBJ1-2	few	TGCGGCGAGGGACAGAATATTAACTATGGCTACACCTTC	CGEGQNINYGYTF
TRBD2	TRBV7-2	TRBJ2-5	few	TGTGCCAGCAGCTTATTTGCTAGCGGGGCTCACAGGAGTGAGACCCAGTACTTC	CASSLFASGAHRSETQYF
-	TRBV20-1	TRBJ2-7	-	TGCGGTGCTAAGGGCCGGGGAGATCTGGACGAGCAGTACTTC	CGAKGRGDLDEQYF
-	TRBV21-1	TRBJ1-2	-	TGTGCCAGCAGCCCTCCACACAGGGTTTCTAACTATGGCTACACCTTC	CASSPPHRVSNYGYTF
-	TRBV12-3/TRBV12-4	TRBJ2-6	-	TGTGCCAGCAGTTTTCTTTCGATCTCTGGGGCCAACGTCCTGACTTTC	CASSFLSISGANVLTF
-	TRBV5-1	TRBJ1-1	-	TGCGCCAGCAGACGAACGAAATCGACCGAGACACGGAACACTGAAGCTTTCTTT	CASRRTKSTETRNTEAFF
-	TRBV28	TRBJ1-5	few	TGTGCCAGCAGCTCTGAGGGCGGTCAGCCCCAGCATTTT	CASSSEGGQPQHF
-	TRBV5-1	TRBJ2-5	-	TGCGCCAGCAGAATCAGGTGGGGGGACCCACCGCAACAAGAGACCCAGTACTTC	CASRIRWGDPPQQETQYF
-	TRBV20-1	TRBJ2-5	few	TGCAGTGCTAGAGATCGCCATCGGGAGACCCAGTACTTC	CSARDRHRETQYF
-	TRBV10-3	TRBJ1-2	-	TGTGCCATCAGTGAGTCTAATCTGGACACTGGCTACACCTTC	CAISESNLDTGYTF
-	TRBV20-1	TRBJ2-5	-	TGCAGTGCCACACAGGGACCAGAGACCCAGTACTTC	CSATQGPETQYF
TRBD1	TRBV24-1	TRBJ1-2	once	TGTGCCACCGGTGACCCGGGGACAGCTAACTATGGCTACACCTTC	CATGDPGTANYGYTF
-	TRBV20-1	TRBJ1-5	-	TGCAGTGCTAGAGACAGGAGTAGCAATCAGCCCCAGCATTTT	CSARDRSSNQPQHF
-	TRBV6-2/TRBV6-3	TRBJ2-7	-	TGTGCCAGCAGTTATTCCGGGGCAGGAACAAAATACGAGCAGTACTTC	CASSYSGAGTKYEQYF
-	TRBV5-1	TRBJ2-7	-	TGCGCCAGCAGCTTGCTCGGGGGCTCCTACGAGCAGTACTTC	CASSLLGGSYEQYF
TRBD1	TRBV4-3	TRBJ2-5	few	TGCGCCAGCAGCCAAGACGGGACAGGGGGGGGACAAGAGACCCAGTACTTC	CASSQDGTGGGQETQYF
-	TRBV29-1	TRBJ1-2	few	TGCAGCGTTGCCGGTAACTATGGCTACACCTTC	CSVAGNYGYTF
TRBD1	TRBV7-9	TRBJ1-1	-	TGTGCCAGCAGCTTAGTCGGTGGGACAGGGTGGACCACTGAAGCTTTCTTT	CASSLVGGTGWTTEAFF
-	TRBV20-1	TRBJ2-1	-	TGCAGTGCTAGAGACCAGGGGGAGGGCTACAATGAGCAGTTCTTC	CSARDQGEGYNEQFF
-	TRBV10-3	TRBJ2-5	few	TGTGCCATCAGTTATATGGGGAGTCAAGAGACCCAGTACTTC	CAISYMGSQETQYF
-	TRBV12-3/TRBV12-4	TRBJ1-2	-	TGTGCCAGCAGTTTAGGGTGGAACGGTGGCTGCACCTTC	CASSLGWNGGCTF
-	TRBV29-1	TRBJ1-3	once	TGCAGCGTTGAAAGCATGAATGGAAACACCATATATTTT	CSVESMNGNTIYF
TRBD2	TRBV7-2	TRBJ2-1	-	TGTGCCAGCAGCTTAGTGGGACTAGTGGGAAAGGGTGAGCAGTTCTTC	CASSLVGLVGKGEQFF
-	TRBV12-3/TRBV12-4	TRBJ2-4	-	TGTGCCAGCAACTCTGGGGACATTCAGTACTTC	CASNSGDIQYF
TRBD2	TRBV5-6	TRBJ2-3	-	TGTGCCAGCAGCTTTACCTTAGCGGGAGCAGGTGGAGATACGCAGTATTTT	CASSFTLAGAGGDTQYF
-	TRBV7-2	TRBJ2-5	-	TGTGCCAGCAGCGCCCGTAGGACCCAGTACTTC	CASSARRTQYF
-	TRBV11-2	TRBJ2-5	-	TGTGCCAGCAGTCTACTGAGCCCTCAAGAGACCCAGTACTTC	CASSLLSPQETQYF
TRBD1	TRBV27	TRBJ2-6	-	TGTGCCAGCAGTTCAAAGGGGGCTAGGGCCAACGCCCTGACTTTC	CASSSKGARANALTF
TRBD1	TRBV6-1	TRBJ1-1	-	TGTGCCAGCAGTGAAGCAGGGGGCCCGTTTACTGAAGCTTTCTTT	CASSEAGGPFTEAFF
TRBD2	TRBV20-1	TRBJ2-7	-	TGCAGTGCTAGAGAGCTAGCGGGATTATACGAGCAGTACTTC	CSARELAGLYEQYF
-	TRBV7-2	TRBJ1-1	-	TGTGCCAGCAGCTTCCTAGCGTATGTCACGAACACTGAAGCTTTCTTT	CASSFLAYVTNTEAFF
TRBD1	TRBV7-2	TRBJ1-5	-	TGTGCCAGCAGCTCACCCCTAGACAGGGAAAATCAGCCCCAGCATTTT	CASSSPLDRENQPQHF